Listed here are 30 T cell receptor beta chains from one sample, sequenced in a study of blood T cell repertoires in COVID-19. The method was immunoSEQ multiplex PCR; TCRdb's version includes in-frame clones alone and lacks a portion of them. Seen here are 360,000 or so clones, nearly 90% observed once, and the top ten hold 6.5% to 8%. Material for sequencing was peripheral blood. These TCRs come from a man in his late teens or twenties with active or convalescent COVID-19.

The chain couples TRBV4-1 to TRBJ2-7; a possible D gene is TRBD2 (6 bases). The germline gives CDR1 MGHRA, CDR2 YSYEKL. Between the trimmed V and J ends, which lost 9 bases and 2 bases, there was a span of 17 bases. The length of the CDR3 is 14 residues. CDR3 amino acids: CASSGTRGTYEQYF. CDR3 DNA: TGCGCCAGTTCCGGGACCCGGGGGACCTACGAGCAGTACTTC.

The chain recombines TRBV2 with TRBJ1-6; no clear D. The CDR3 runs 13 residues. Trimming removed 4 bases at V and 6 bases at J, with 7 bases between. CDR1 is SNHLY, CDR2 FYNNEI, per germline. CDR3 region: CASSVQVNSPLHF. CDR3 sequence (DNA): TGTGCCAGCAGTGTTCAGGTTAATTCACCCCTCCACTTT.

The CDR3 DNA follows: TGTGCCAGCAGTAAGCGGGACTACTACAATGAGCAGTTCTTC. It yields the protein CASSKRDYYNEQFF. The chain couples TRBV5-8 to TRBJ2-1, with 7 bases identical to TRBD2. V lost 5 bases and J lost 3; bases outside the gene matches: 5. The germline V gene has CDR1 SGHTS and CDR2 YDEGEE. The CDR3 totals 14 residues.

This sequence joins TRBV5-4 and TRBJ1-1; possibly TRBD1 for D (5 bases). This CDR3 has 16 residues. V lost 1 base and J 0 bases, leaving 13 bases between the germline ends. Germline CDR1 and CDR2: SGHNT and YYREEE (reference sequence). In nucleotides, the CDR3 is TGTGCCAGCAGCTTGACCCGGTGGACAATGAACACTGAAGCTTTCTTT. It encodes CASSLTRWTMNTEAFF. Looking up the rest from reference TRBV5-4 and TRBJ1-1 gives the full variable domain: ETGVTQSPTHLIKTRGQQVTLRCSSQSGHNTVSWYQQALGQGPQFIFQYYREEENGRGNFPPRFSGLQFPNYSSELNVNALELDDSALYLCASSLTRWTMNTEAFFGQGTRLTVV.

This clone was observed a single time. The V call is TRBV4-1, the J call TRBJ1-2; no clear D gene. There are 13 residues in the CDR3. Deletions cut 6 bases from V and 4 bases from J, with 12 bases between. From germline, CDR1 is MGHRA and CDR2 YSYEKL. CDR3 amino acids: CASRPNEAYGYTF. The CDR3 DNA reads as TGCGCCAGCAGACCTAACGAGGCCTATGGCTACACCTTC.

The chain recombines TRBV16 with TRBJ2-7; TRBD1 matches 9 bases. CDR1 is KGHSY and CDR2 is FQNENV in the germline V gene. The V segment lost 0 bases and the J segment 2 bases; nucleotides outside the gene matches: 5. The CDR3 is 16 amino acids. In DNA form, the CDR3 reads TGTGCCAGCAGCCAATCGGACAGGGGATTACCCTACGAGCAGTACTTC. This codes for CASSQSDRGLPYEQYF.

This chain links TRBV11-2 with TRBJ2-7; D call uncertain. From germline, CDR1 is SGHAT and CDR2 FQNNGV. CDR3 length: 14 amino acids. Trimming took 3 bases from V and 2 from J, leaving 11 bases between them. The CDR3 loop is CASSFLQPTYEQYF. DNA for the CDR3: TGTGCCAGCAGCTTTTTACAGCCTACCTACGAGCAGTACTTC.

Remarks on this clone: One end of the junction does not line up with germline, which may come from a read error. The chain couples TRBV7-7 to TRBJ2-5, with a possible D match to TRBD1 (6 bases). The CDR3 totals 17 residues. Germline V gene data show CDR1 as SSHAT and CDR2 as FNYEAQ (reference sequence). The CDR3 DNA is TGTGCTAGCAGCTTAGAGCCCCTAACAGGGTACCAAGAGACCCAGTACTTC. Protein product: CASSLEPLTGYQETQYF.

V usage is TRBV18 and J usage is TRBJ2-7, with TRBD2 matching over 7 bases. Unmatched junction bases numbered 13, after V lost 6 bases and J lost 2 bases. The CDR3 length is 16 residues. Germline CDR1 KGHSH, CDR2 LQKENI. CDR3 DNA: TGTGCCAGCTCTGCCAATCAGCGGGGCATGACCTACGAGCAGTACTTC. Protein sequence: CASSANQRGMTYEQYF.

With respect to this clone: This sample includes further DNA sequences coding for the same CDR3. V usage is TRBV6-5 and J usage is TRBJ1-5; TRBD1 aligns across 10 bases. Losses at the gene ends were 6 bases for V and 4 bases for J; bases not matched to a gene: 3. Germline CDR1 and CDR2: MNHEY and SVGAGI. The CDR3 extends over 14 amino acids. DNA for the CDR3: TGTGCCAGCAGCCGGGACAGGGGTAATCAGCCCCAGCATTTT. Its translation is CASSRDRGNQPQHF.

This clone was recorded only once. The CDR3 nucleotides are TGTGCCAGCAGACTGGACAGCAACACTGAAGCTTTCTTT. Translating gives CASRLDSNTEAFF. The genes are TRBV28 and TRBJ1-1; weak D call: TRBD1 (6 bases). This CDR3 has 13 amino acids. V lost 6 bases and J lost 2, with 10 bases in between. CDR1 MDHEN and CDR2 SYDVKM come from the germline V gene.

As to this clone: The same CDR3 can be traced to other DNA sequences in this sample. The V call is TRBV9, the J call TRBJ1-3; D is undetermined. Trimming removed 0 bases at V and 1 base at J, with 8 bases between. This CDR3 is built from 15 residues. Germline CDR1 SGDLS, CDR2 YYNGEE. In nucleotides, the CDR3 is TGTGCCAGCAGCGTAGTGGGGAGTTCTGGAAACACCATATATTTT. It encodes CASSVVGSSGNTIYF.

This chain uses TRBV18 with TRBJ1-2; 9 bases agree with TRBD1. The CDR3 extends over 15 amino acids. The ends lost 6 bases at V and 4 bases at J; junction bases unmatched: 9. In germline, CDR1 is KGHSH, CDR2 LQKENI. CDR3 nucleotides: TGTGCCAGCTCCCCCGGACAGGGGCCTTTCTATGGCTACACCTTC. It specifies CASSPGQGPFYGYTF.

This clone has a single count. The V and J genes are TRBV2 and TRBJ2-1, with 9 nucleotides matching TRBD1. The V gene end was trimmed by 3 bases and the J gene end by 6 bases; junction bases not matched to a gene: 9. Germline CDR1 reads SNHLY; CDR2 reads FYNNEI. CDR3 size: 16 residues. The CDR3 DNA reads TGTGCCAGCAGTGATTTAGGGACAGGGAGTACCAATGAGCAGTTCTTC. It yields the protein CASSDLGTGSTNEQFF.

J is TRBJ1-4 and V is TRBV19; 12 bases map to TRBD1. CDR1 is LNHDA, CDR2 SQIVND, per germline (reference sequence). The CDR3 loop spans 14 amino acids. Trimming took 5 bases from V and 13 from J; bases not matched to a gene: 8. The CDR3 region is CASSPGQGAFGLFF. The CDR3 DNA sequence: TGTGCCAGTAGTCCGGGACAGGGGGCCTTTGGACTGTTTTTT.

The chain links TRBV24-1 to TRBJ1-2; D may be TRBD1 (6 bases). This CDR3 contains 14 residues. Germline-derived CDR1 and CDR2 are KGHDR and SFDVKD. Trimming pared 5 bases from V and 4 bases from J, leaving 13 bases between. CDR3 sequence reads: CATSAGAGVYGYTF. The CDR3 nucleotides are TGTGCCACCAGTGCGGGGGCGGGAGTCTATGGCTACACCTTC.

The chain is built from TRBV19 and TRBJ1-1; D possibly corresponds to TRBD1 (6 bases). In germline, CDR1 is LNHDA, CDR2 SQIVND (reference sequence). Trimming stripped 4 bases from V and 5 bases from J, with 17 bases between. The CDR3 contains 15 residues. The CDR3 is CASSTPQGLGTEAFF. As DNA, the CDR3 is TGTGCCAGTAGTACCCCACAGGGTTTGGGAACTGAAGCTTTCTTT. The full variable domain, with the rest looked up from reference TRBV19 and TRBJ1-1, is DGGITQSPKYLFRKEGQNVTLSCEQNLNHDAMYWYRQDPGQGLRLIYYSQIVNDFQKGDIAEGYSVSREKKESFPLTVTSAQKNPTAFYLCASSTPQGLGTEAFFGQGTRLTVV.

This chain links TRBV9 with TRBJ1-2; D may be TRBD1 (6 bases). CDR1 and CDR2 (germline): SGDLS, YYNGEE. The CDR3 loop spans 16 amino acids. Trimming stripped 3 bases from V and 0 bases from J, with 15 bases between. The DNA of the CDR3 is TGTGCCAGCAGCGCTACTCAACAGGGATCTAACTATGGCTACACCTTC. Translating it yields CASSATQQGSNYGYTF.

This clone has more than one count but fewer than ten. The CDR3 bases are TGTGCCAGTAGTATAATCAGGGCCCTCAATCAGCCCCAGCATTTT. It is translated as CASSIIRALNQPQHF. The gene calls are TRBV19 and TRBJ1-5; D is possibly TRBD1 (5 bases). This CDR3 has 15 residues. Germline CDR1 is LNHDA and CDR2 is SQIVND (reference sequence). V lost 2 bases to trimming and J lost 3 bases, with 11 bases between them.

In this sample, this clone turned up a few times. The J gene is TRBJ2-2, the V gene TRBV7-2; 10 positions match TRBD1. Trimming at V came to 7 bases and at J to 7 bases, leaving 9 bases not matched to a gene. Per the germline V gene, CDR1 is SGHTA and CDR2 is FQGNSA. The length of the CDR3 is 15 residues. The CDR3 DNA reads as TGTGCCAGCATGTGGACAGGGGGGCAAGTCGGGGAGCTGTTTTTT. It is translated as CASMWTGGQVGELFF.

This clone was counted a single time. The CDR3 region has the DNA TGTGCCAGCAGTTCCCTCACAGTCGATCAGCCCCAGCATTTT. This translates into CASSSLTVDQPQHF. The V gene is TRBV6-2 or TRBV6-3, the J gene TRBJ1-5; D not certain. The CDR3 spans 14 residues. V was trimmed by 4 bases and J by 5 bases, leaving 12 bases between them. CDR1 and CDR2 (germline): MNHEY, SVGEGT.

This clone appeared a few times. This chain's CDR3 is CASRDGQAGNTDTQYF. CDR3 bases: TGTGCCAGCAGGGACGGCCAAGCGGGCAACACAGATACGCAGTATTTT. The chain couples TRBV27 to TRBJ2-3, with D perhaps matching TRBD2 (6 bases). Trimming cost V 6 bases and J 2 bases, with 18 bases left between them. There are 16 residues in the CDR3. Per the germline V gene, CDR1 is MNHEY and CDR2 is SMNVEV (reference sequence).

This chain connects TRBV5-4 to TRBJ1-1; a possible D gene is TRBD1 (6 bases). The CDR3 is made up of 14 amino acids. Germline-derived CDR1 and CDR2 are SGHNT and YYREEE (reference sequence). V gave up 4 bases and J gave up 0 bases, with 10 bases separating them. CDR3 DNA: TGTGCCAGCAGCCAACAGGGAGTGAACACTGAAGCTTTCTTT. Amino acid sequence: CASSQQGVNTEAFF.

The genes are TRBV27 and TRBJ2-3; 7 bases are a match to TRBD2. After removal of 0 bases from V and 8 bases from J, the junction contained 5 bases not matched to a gene. Germline V CDR1 and CDR2: MNHEY, SMNVEV (reference sequence). This CDR3 has 14 amino acids. CDR3 bases: TGTGCCAGCAGTTTATCCGGGAGGTATAGTACGCAGTATTTT. Residues: CASSLSGRYSTQYF.

In nucleotides, the CDR3 is TGTGCCAGCAGCTTAGAGGGGTACTGGCCCCAGCATTTT. Translating it yields CASSLEGYWPQHF. The genes are TRBV7-2 and TRBJ1-5; possible D gene TRBD1, 5 bases. CDR1 and CDR2 from the germline V gene are SGHTA and FQGNSA. The CDR3 sequence is 13 residues long. The V and J ends lost 1 base and 9 bases respectively, with 10 bases between them.

The chain carries TRBV6-1 and TRBJ1-1, with TRBD1 matching over 8 bases. This CDR3 is built from 15 residues. Losses at the gene ends were 6 bases for V and 3 bases for J; bases not matched to a gene: 9. Looked up from germline, CDR1 is MNHNS and CDR2 is SASEGT. In DNA, the CDR3 is TGTGCCAGCAGACCGCCCGGGGGACAGGACACTGAAGCTTTCTTT. Protein product: CASRPPGGQDTEAFF.

In its sample, this clone was seen a few times. The chain is built from TRBV30 and TRBJ1-2; 10 bases match TRBD1. Losses at the gene ends were 2 bases for V and 7 bases for J; bases not matched to a gene: 4. Per the germline V gene, CDR1 is GTSNPN and CDR2 is SVGIG (reference sequence). CDR3 length: 13 residues. The CDR3 sequence is CAWSPDRGPGYTF. CDR3 DNA: TGTGCCTGGAGTCCCGACAGGGGGCCTGGCTACACCTTC. Complete variable domain (other parts from reference TRBV30 and TRBJ1-2): SQTIHQWPATLVQPVGSPLSLECTVEGTSNPNLYWYRQAAGRGLQLLFYSVGIGQISSEVPQNLSASRPQDRQFILSSKKLLLSDSGFYLCAWSPDRGPGYTFGSGTRLTVV.

V is TRBV5-8 and J is TRBJ1-4; D gene uncertain. There are 13 residues in the CDR3. The germline V and J ends were trimmed by 2 bases and 7 bases, with 9 bases remaining between them. Germline V CDR1 and CDR2: SGHTS, YDEGEE. The CDR3 here is CASSFGLSEKLFF. Here the CDR3 DNA reads TGTGCCAGCAGCTTTGGACTCTCTGAAAAACTGTTTTTT. Full variable domain (outside the CDR3, taken from reference TRBV5-8 and TRBJ1-4): EAGVTQSPTHLIKTRGQQATLRCSPISGHTSVYWYQQALGLGLQFLLWYDEGEERNRGNFPPRFSGRQFPNYSSELNVNALELEDSALYLCASSFGLSEKLFFGSGTQLSVL.

This clone was recorded only once. The chain has TRBV6-5 and TRBJ2-7, with 8 positions matching TRBD1. The CDR3 is 12 residues long. J was trimmed by 4 bases and V by 10 bases; bases with no gene match: 6. Germline values: CDR1 MNHEY, CDR2 SVGAGI. Here the CDR3 DNA reads TGTGCCACCGGGACAGGTTTTTACGAGCAGTACTTC. Its protein product is CATGTGFYEQYF.

V is TRBV19 and J is TRBJ1-1, with TRBD1 as a possible D gene (5 bases). The CDR3 is 13 amino acids. V dropped 3 bases and J dropped 4 bases, with 9 bases sitting between them. Germline-derived CDR1 and CDR2 are LNHDA and SQIVND (reference sequence). The CDR3 DNA is TGTGCCAGTAGTATGGGGGAGGTCACTGAAGCTTTCTTT. This codes for CASSMGEVTEAFF.